What follows describes a single T cell receptor (beta chain). What it binds is unknown. These data come from a study of cytomegalovirus exposure and HLA in healthy donors. Study-wide background: There were 350 to 450 genotyped donors. Of these, roughly 86% fell in the genetic ancestry cluster associated with self-reported Caucasian donors. General study findings and limits: A later analysis linked a missense DCLRE1C variant to TCR beta V- and J-gene trimming. Clonal expansion, a later analysis showed, was greater in HLA-associated TCR beta chains than in equally common others. An analysis was carried out later, and it reportedly showed fewer N-insertions in an Asian-associated ancestry cluster than the approximately 670-donor mean.

The germline CDR1 and CDR2 sequences are GTSNPN and SVGIG (reference sequence). Deletions cut 0 bases from V and 2 bases from J, with 9 bases between. This CDR3 has 14 amino acids. PCR employed 60 Vbeta and 13 Jbeta primers. The table came from immunoSEQ multiplex PCR; TCRdb's copy has only in-frame clones and leaves some out. The sample holds some 180,000 clones, roughly three quarters seen once. The receptor's source is a male donor in good health and CMV-seronegative. The specimen was PBMCs. The chain combines TRBV30 with TRBJ2-3; D uncertain. CDR3 residues: CAWSVRRITDTQYF. The CDR3 nucleotides are TGTGCCTGGAGTGTACGGCGGATCACAGATACGCAGTATTTT.